These T cell receptor beta chains were read from a single sample in a study of vaccination and CD4 T cells after COVID-19. Antigens of these TCRs are unknown. TCRdb redid the calling of the PCR reads with MiXCR, one entry per CDR3 protein. The table lists fewer than 9,500 distinct CDR3 sequences, 61% of them singletons. The sample taken for sequencing was CD4+ T cells from blood, cultured in vitro. These receptors originate from a human donor who had recovered from COVID-19. CDR3s include the opening cysteine and the closing phenylalanine or tryptophan. The D gene is left open where the match is weak. Rows may omit the clone size; those that give it use once, few, many or a size class.

size,J,D,V,DNA,CDR3
few,TRBJ2-2,.,TRBV6-1,TGTGCCAGCAAGCGATACACCGGGGAGCTGTTTTTT,CASKRYTGELFF
.,TRBJ2-7,.,TRBV2,TGTGCCAGCAGGGGGGGTACCTACGAGCAGTACTTC,CASRGGTYEQYF
.,TRBJ2-1,TRBD2,TRBV28,TGTGCCAGCAGTTCATCACTAGCGGGAGTCTACAATGAGCAGTTCTTC,CASSSSLAGVYNEQFF
.,TRBJ2-3,.,TRBV24-1,TGTGCCACCAGTGATTTGACTGTATACGATACGCAGTATTTT,CATSDLTVYDTQYF
.,TRBJ1-1,.,TRBV7-8,TGTGCCAGCACCCCCAGCGGTGGCTCTGAAGCTTTCTTT,CASTPSGGSEAFF
.,TRBJ2-1,TRBD2,TRBV20-1,TGCAGTGCTCTACTAGCGGGAGTCAATGAGCAGTTCTTC,CSALLAGVNEQFF
.,TRBJ1-5,TRBD1,TRBV25-1,TGTGCCAGCAGTCGGGACAGATCTGGCCAGCCCCAGCATTTT,CASSRDRSGQPQHF
once,TRBJ2-6,.,TRBV2,TGTGCCAGCAGTGGTTACCCCTCTGGGGCCAACGTCCTGACTTTC,CASSGYPSGANVLTF
few,TRBJ2-5,TRBD2,TRBV30,TGTGCAGGCGCGGGAGGGTACCAAGAGACCCAGTACTTC,CAGAGGYQETQYF
few,TRBJ1-2,.,TRBV6-1,TGTGCCAGCAGCTTCGACAGGAGGGGTGGCTACACCTTC,CASSFDRRGGYTF
.,TRBJ2-1,TRBD2,TRBV28,TGTGCCAGCATCAGCGGGAGTCGGAATGAGCAGTCCTTC,CASISGSRNEQSF
.,TRBJ2-5,TRBD1,TRBV7-9,TGTGCCAGCAGCACGGACAGGGATCGTGAGACCCAGTACTTC,CASSTDRDRETQYF
.,TRBJ2-1,TRBD2,TRBV6-1,TGTGCCAGCACCCCCGATCCTAGCGGGACATCCTACAATGAGCAGTTCTTC,CASTPDPSGTSYNEQFF
.,TRBJ2-3,.,TRBV7-6,TGTGCCAGCAGCAGGGTACCGAGCACAGATACGCAGTATTTT,CASSRVPSTDTQYF
.,TRBJ2-5,TRBD1,TRBV5-1,TGCGCCAGCAGCTTTCAGGGGGCGAGGGAGACCCAGTACTTC,CASSFQGARETQYF
.,TRBJ1-6,TRBD1,TRBV6-1,TGTGCCAGCAGGAGGACAGGGGATAATTCACCCCTCCACTTT,CASRRTGDNSPLHF
.,TRBJ1-5,.,TRBV12-3/TRBV12-4,TGTGCCAGCAGTTTCTCCAACCATCTTAGCAATCAGCCCCAGCATTTT,CASSFSNHLSNQPQHF
.,TRBJ2-2,TRBD2,TRBV7-6,TGTGCCAGCAGCGCGACTAGCGGGAGGGGGGAGCTGTTTTTT,CASSATSGRGELFF